This TCR beta chain was identified during a study of T cell responses to AZD1222 COVID-19 vaccine. As for the study in general: Second doses at about 4 or about 12 weeks were pooled.

A remark on this clone: What it binds is not known.

The germline gives CDR1 LNHDA, CDR2 SQIVND (reference sequence). There are 14 residues in the CDR3. Trimming took off 1 base at V and 6 bases at J, with 10 bases between the two ends. Findings and limits, study-wide: Females made up more of the donors, who were largely white British, and clonal diversity may have come out too low.

Clones were sequenced by immunoSEQ multiplex PCR, and TCRdb holds only the in-frame ones, with some missing. The sample lists approximately 110,000 clones; 85% to 90% were seen once. The material sequenced was peripheral blood, taken on day 0 of AZD1222 vaccination. The V call is TRBV19, the J call TRBJ2-1; TRBD1 is a possible D gene (6 bases). The clonotype was recovered from an adult in good health. CDR3 DNA: TGTGCCAGTAGTATAGCTTGGGGGCGCAATGAGCAGTTCTTC. Amino acid sequence: CASSIAWGRNEQFF.